The clone carrying this TCR beta chain was detected many times. What it recognizes is unknown. In TCRdb, the RT-PCR reads were re-called with MiXCR into one record per CDR3 protein. The sample includes hundreds of thousands of distinct CDR3 sequences, 14% of them seen just once. The data stem from a study of response to subunit inactivated influenza vaccine. Study results and caveats: Only a handful of new T cells, the authors suggested, are recruited with each seasonal influenza vaccination.

Per the germline V gene, CDR1 is SGHAT and CDR2 is FQNNGV. The CDR3 runs to 14 residues. Trimming stripped 1 base from V and 5 bases from J, with 12 bases between. The specimen was PBMCs from blood, collected around two weeks before vaccination. This chain uses TRBV11-2 with TRBJ2-7; possibly TRBD2 for D (6 bases). This receptor was obtained from a man between 45 and 60 years old who received an inactivated influenza vaccine. CDR3 nucleotide sequence: TGTGCCAGCAGCTTAGGCCCCGGCGGGAACGAGCAGTACTTC. This encodes CASSLGPGGNEQYF.